This TCR beta chain was captured by sequencing in a study of blood T cell repertoires in COVID-19. Sequenced by immunoSEQ multiplex PCR; TCRdb stores in-frame clones only, minus some. This sample yields 200,000 to 300,000 clones, of which around four fifths are seen a single time; 3% to 4% belongs to the top ten. This clone was counted a few times. The CDR3 contains 18 residues. Germline V gene data show CDR1 as LNHNV and CDR2 as YYDKDF (reference sequence). Unmatched junction bases numbered 10, after V lost 0 bases and J lost 2 bases. The source is a middle-aged woman who had been exposed to COVID-19. Source material: PBMCs or T cells enriched from blood (not recorded which). The J gene is TRBJ2-3, the V gene TRBV15; TRBD2 matches 8 bases. CDR3 in DNA: TGTGCCACCAGCAGAGAACGAATCGGCGGGGGGACCACAGATACGCAGTATTTT. Its protein product is CATSRERIGGGTTDTQYF.